These 10 T cell receptor beta chains were all obtained from the same sample, sequenced in a study of control samples from healthy donors and cancer patients. Sequencing used immunoSEQ multiplex PCR; TCRdb keeps in-frame clones, though not all of them. The repertoire holds 65,000 to 95,000 clones, with 80% to 90% as singletons. Material: blood. The origin of the receptors is a man aged 50-60 years in good health.

The rearrangement links TRBV29-1 to TRBJ1-1; D call uncertain. There are 11 residues in the CDR3. The germline CDR1 and CDR2 sequences are SQVTM and ANQGSEA. Trimming left V 7 bases short and J 3 bases short, with 9 bases between. Here the CDR3 DNA reads TGCAGCGGAAACTTGTACACTGAAGCTTTCTTT. Protein product: CSGNLYTEAFF. Supplemented by reference TRBV29-1 and TRBJ1-1, the full variable domain reads SAVISQKPSRDICQRGTSLTIQCQVDSQVTMMFWYRQQPGQSLTLIATANQGSEATYESGFVIDKFPISRPNLTFSTLTVSNMSPEDSSIYLCSGNLYTEAFFGQGTRLTVV.

The rearrangement uses TRBV14 and TRBJ1-3; D is possibly TRBD1 (5 bases). CDR1 is SGHDN, CDR2 FVKESK, per germline. Trimming shortened V by 6 bases and J by 11 bases, and 17 bases separated the two germline ends. The CDR3 is 13 residues long. For the CDR3, the DNA is TGTGCCAGCAGTCCAAGAACTCAGGGTGCCATATATTTT. Amino acid sequence: CASSPRTQGAIYF.

The V call is TRBV10-3, the J call TRBJ2-2, with 7 positions matching TRBD1. The CDR3 is 15 amino acids. Trimming removed 8 bases from V and 5 bases from J; junction bases left unmatched: 11. Looked up from germline, CDR1 is ENHRY and CDR2 is SYGVKD. CDR3 residues: CAIGPTGRGTGELFF. CDR3 DNA sequence: TGTGCCATCGGCCCGACAGGGAGAGGAACCGGGGAGCTGTTTTTT.

The V and J genes are TRBV5-6 and TRBJ2-7, with 14 bases fitting TRBD2. V lost 0 bases, J lost 7 bases, and 6 bases stayed unmatched. The CDR3 loop spans 16 amino acids. From germline, CDR1 is SGHDT and CDR2 YYEEEE. CDR3 coding DNA: TGTGCCAGCAGCTTGGGACTAGCGGGAGGGCCCGGGGAGCAGTACTTC. Encoded protein: CASSLGLAGGPGEQYF.

V and J are TRBV10-3 and TRBJ1-5; possible D gene TRBD1, 5 bases. The CDR3 is 13 residues long. Germline CDR1 is ENHRY and CDR2 is SYGVKD. V gave up 8 bases and J gave up 4 bases, with 12 bases separating them. The CDR3 DNA sequence: TGTGCCATCCGGGGGGAGAGGAATCAGCCCCAGCATTTT. Translated: CAIRGERNQPQHF.

The rearrangement uses TRBV6-2 or TRBV6-3 and TRBJ1-5; no firm D call. The ends were cut back, 0 bases at V and 0 bases at J, with 3 bases in the middle. The germline gives CDR1 MNHEY, CDR2 SVGEGT. The CDR3 totals 14 residues. CDR3 loop: CASSYSISNQPQHF. The CDR3 coding sequence is TGTGCCAGCAGTTACTCCATTAGCAATCAGCCCCAGCATTTT.

The J gene is TRBJ1-2, the V gene TRBV7-2; no clear D gene. The CDR3 has 15 residues. V gave up 1 base and J gave up 5 bases, with 14 bases separating them. Germline V CDR1 and CDR2: SGHTA, FQGNSA. CDR3 residues: CASSLGLAPTYGYTF. The CDR3 DNA is TGTGCCAGCAGCTTAGGTTTAGCACCCACTTATGGCTACACCTTC.

V usage is TRBV7-8 and J usage is TRBJ1-1; 8 nucleotides match TRBD1. The CDR3 runs 12 residues. V lost 5 bases and J lost 7; bases outside the gene matches: 3. The V gene's germline CDR1 is SGHVS and CDR2 FQNEAQ. The CDR3 reads CASSLTGGEAFF. CDR3 sequence (DNA): TGTGCCAGCAGCCTTACAGGGGGTGAAGCTTTCTTT.

V is TRBV2 and J is TRBJ1-6, with 10 bases aligning to TRBD1. In germline, CDR1 is SNHLY, CDR2 FYNNEI. The trim removed 2 bases at V and 9 bases at J, leaving 4 bases unmatched. The CDR3 totals 15 residues. The CDR3 reads CASSESWTGGSPLHF. DNA of the CDR3: TGTGCCAGCAGTGAAAGCTGGACAGGGGGTTCACCCCTCCACTTT.

CDR3 in amino acids: CASSPEVAGETQYF. In DNA form, the CDR3 reads TGTGCCAGCAGCCCCGAGGTAGCAGGAGAGACCCAGTACTTC. This chain connects TRBV7-2 to TRBJ2-5; D not certain. Germline assignment: CDR1 SGHTA and CDR2 FQGNSA. Trimming pared 5 bases from V and 4 bases from J, leaving 14 bases between. This CDR3 contains 14 residues.